This T cell receptor (beta chain) was captured in a study of blood T cells in healthy people across ages. Findings and caveats of the study: When set beside aged donors, long-lived donors presented more naive CD4+ cells and higher diversity.

A sample-barcoded 5' primer and a J-beta primer mix were used in a second PCR of roughly 7 to 11 cycles. No fewer than 3 million CDR3-containing paired-end reads came from each sample. TCRdb ran MiXCR on the 5' RACE reads and lists one entry per CDR3 protein. This table holds hundreds of thousands of distinct CDR3 sequences, roughly half found once. CDR1 is SGHAT and CDR2 is FQNNGV in the germline V gene. This CDR3 contains 16 residues. V lost 11 bases, J lost 0 bases, and 9 bases stayed unmatched. This clonotype has a handful of counts. Its specificity is unknown. This TCR derives from an elderly woman in good health. The J gene is TRBJ2-6, the V gene TRBV11-2, with TRBD1 identical over 8 bases. Sequenced: blood. CDR3 region: CAPFRDRSSGANVLTF. DNA for the CDR3: TGTGCCCCTTTCCGGGACAGGAGCTCTGGGGCCAACGTCCTGACTTTC.